These 18 T cell receptor beta chains were all obtained from the same sample, sequenced in a study of blood T cell repertoires in COVID-19. TCRdb keeps only in-frame clones here, not all; method: immunoSEQ multiplex PCR. The sample includes around 50,000 clones, approximately 87% of them seen just once. The sequencing sample was made of peripheral blood. These receptors came from a human donor in a cohort sampled during active COVID-19.

This chain links TRBV6-5 with TRBJ1-5; 8 nucleotides agree with TRBD1. J was trimmed by 1 base and V by 8 bases; bases with no gene match: 4. This CDR3 is 14 amino acids long. Per the germline V gene, CDR1 is MNHEY and CDR2 is SVGAGI. The CDR3 sequence is CASAGTGSNQPQHF. As DNA, the CDR3 is TGTGCCAGCGCCGGGACAGGCAGCAATCAGCCCCAGCATTTT.

The chain uses TRBV7-9 and TRBJ2-2; D gene uncertain. The CDR3 runs to 13 residues. The germline V and J ends were trimmed by 1 base and 6 bases, with 6 bases remaining between them. Germline V lookup: CDR1 SEHNR, CDR2 FQNEAQ (reference sequence). In DNA, the CDR3 is TGTGCCAGCAGCTTAGAATCGGCCGGGGAGCTGTTTTTT. Encoded protein: CASSLESAGELFF.

The DNA for the CDR3 is TGTGCCAGCAGCTCCGACCCGGGGTCTAATGGCTACACCTTC. It yields the protein CASSSDPGSNGYTF. The rearrangement joins TRBV7-2 to TRBJ1-2; no definite D call. V was pared by 4 bases and J by 6 bases, with 15 bases between. Germline V gene data show CDR1 as SGHTA and CDR2 as FQGNSA. CDR3 size: 14 residues.

The chain recombines TRBV7-2 with TRBJ1-2; D is unresolved. In germline, CDR1 is SGHTA, CDR2 FQGNSA. V was shortened by 1 base and J by 3 bases, with 6 bases between the two germline ends. The length of the CDR3 is 13 residues. The CDR3 nucleotides read TGTGCCAGCAGCTTAGGGGCAGACTATGGCTACACCTTC. Translated: CASSLGADYGYTF.

This rearrangement joins TRBV4-3 to TRBJ1-2, with D tentatively TRBD1 (6 bases). From germline, CDR1 is LGHNA and CDR2 YSLEER. CDR3 size: 15 residues. Trimming pared 3 bases from V and 4 bases from J, leaving 15 bases between. The CDR3 loop is CASSQGVSGAYGYTF. CDR3 DNA: TGCGCCAGCAGCCAGGGCGTTTCAGGGGCCTATGGCTACACCTTC.

J is TRBJ1-2 and V is TRBV7-2; D is unresolved. V was pared by 1 base and J by 6 bases, with 12 bases between. Germline assignment: CDR1 SGHTA and CDR2 FQGNSA. The CDR3 has 14 residues. DNA of the CDR3: TGTGCCAGCAGCTTAGAAGGAGTATCGGATGGCTACACCTTC. Protein sequence: CASSLEGVSDGYTF. Complete variable domain (other parts from reference TRBV7-2 and TRBJ1-2): GAGVSQSPSNKVTEKGKDVELRCDPISGHTALYWYRQSLGQGLEFLIYFQGNSAPDKSGLPSDRFSAERTGGSVSTLTIQRTQQEDSAVYLCASSLEGVSDGYTFGSGTRLTVV.

The chain employs TRBV5-1 and TRBJ2-3; possible D gene TRBD1, 6 bases. The germline V and J ends were trimmed by 7 bases and 0 bases, with 15 bases remaining between them. The germline CDR1 and CDR2 sequences are SGHRS and YFSETQ. The CDR3 length is 15 residues. The CDR3: CASLLDSPSTDTQYF. CDR3 coding DNA: TGCGCCAGCCTCTTGGACAGTCCTAGCACAGATACGCAGTATTTT.

The chain has TRBV5-1 and TRBJ1-1, with TRBD1 matching 8 bases. The CDR3 runs 15 residues. The V and J ends lost 2 bases and 1 base, in that order; junction bases with no gene match: 4. In germline, CDR1 is SGHRS, CDR2 YFSETQ. The chain's CDR3 is CASSFDGQGNTEAFF. The CDR3 DNA follows: TGCGCCAGCAGCTTCGACGGACAGGGGAACACTGAAGCTTTCTTT.

The chain uses TRBV30 and TRBJ1-3; TRBD1 agrees at 7 bases. V gave up 1 base and J gave up 2 bases; unmatched junction bases: 5. The CDR3 is 15 residues long. Germline V lookup: CDR1 GTSNPN, CDR2 SVGIG (reference sequence). Here the CDR3 reads CAWSAGDSAGNTIYF. DNA for the CDR3: TGTGCCTGGAGTGCCGGGGACAGCGCTGGAAACACCATATATTTT.

The V call is TRBV12-3 or TRBV12-4, the J call TRBJ1-2, with a possible D match to TRBD1 (6 bases). V lost 5 bases, J lost 6 bases, and 13 bases lay in between. The CDR3 length is 13 residues. DNA of the CDR3: TGTGCCAGCAGTAAGTGGACAGCTAATGGCTACACCTTC. It specifies CASSKWTANGYTF.

The chain carries TRBV10-3 and TRBJ2-5; TRBD1 aligns across 9 bases. Trimming took 3 bases from V and 5 from J; bases not matched to a gene: 10. Germline CDR1 and CDR2: ENHRY and SYGVKD. The CDR3 length is 16 residues. The CDR3 loop reads CAISDQGQGSGETQYF. As DNA, the CDR3 is TGTGCCATCAGTGACCAAGGACAGGGGTCGGGTGAGACCCAGTACTTC.

The DNA for the CDR3 is TGCGCCAGCAGTGAGTCGGGGGGAGCTGGAAACACCATATATTTT. Residues: CASSESGGAGNTIYF. The V gene is TRBV10-1, the J gene TRBJ1-3; maybe TRBD1 (5 bases). The V end lost 0 bases, the J end lost 2 bases, and 8 bases lay between the germline ends. Germline V CDR1 and CDR2: WNHNN, SYGVQD (reference sequence). CDR3 size: 15 residues.

The chain links TRBV6-5 to TRBJ2-5; weak D call: TRBD1 (5 bases). There are 13 residues in the CDR3. The germline V gene has CDR1 MNHEY and CDR2 SVGAGI. Trimming shortened V by 6 bases and J by 0 bases, and 8 bases separated the two germline ends. CDR3 protein: CASRSGYQETQYF. Here the CDR3 DNA reads TGTGCCAGCAGATCAGGGTACCAAGAGACCCAGTACTTC.

The genes are TRBV7-8 and TRBJ1-3, with D perhaps matching TRBD1 (6 bases). The CDR3 totals 16 residues. V was shortened by 5 bases and J by 0 bases, with 14 bases between the two germline ends. Germline values: CDR1 SGHVS, CDR2 FQNEAQ. Written as DNA, the CDR3 is TGTGCCAGCAGCGAGGGACAACCTCTCTCTGGAAACACCATATATTTT. Translation gives CASSEGQPLSGNTIYF.

This clone was seen a single time. The genes are TRBV6-2 or TRBV6-3 and TRBJ2-2, with D maybe TRBD2 (5 bases). CDR1 and CDR2 (germline): MNHEY, SVGEGT. V lost 0 bases, J lost 1 base, and 12 bases lay in between. This CDR3 contains 17 residues. The CDR3: CASSYSSGILNTGELFF. CDR3 sequence (DNA): TGTGCCAGCAGTTACTCCTCCGGGATACTGAACACCGGGGAGCTGTTTTTT.

The rearrangement joins TRBV19 to TRBJ1-4; weak D call: TRBD1 (6 bases). Trimming shortened V by 3 bases and J by 9 bases, and 17 bases separated the two germline ends. Germline V gene data show CDR1 as LNHDA and CDR2 as SQIVND (reference sequence). The CDR3 contains 15 residues. The CDR3 loop is CASSIDRRSNKKLFF. Here the CDR3 DNA reads TGTGCCAGTAGTATCGACAGGCGCTCGAATAAAAAACTGTTTTTT.

This clone has just one count. The V gene is TRBV5-4, the J gene TRBJ2-1; D is undetermined. This CDR3 spans 12 amino acids. V was shortened by 4 bases and J by 8 bases, with 10 bases between the two germline ends. Germline loops: CDR1 SGHNT, CDR2 YYREEE (reference sequence). CDR3 amino acids: CASSLRGDEQFF. CDR3 bases: TGTGCCAGCAGCCTAAGAGGCGATGAGCAGTTCTTC.

The V call is TRBV7-9, the J call TRBJ2-3; the D gene is possibly TRBD1 (6 bases). Germline assignment: CDR1 SEHNR and CDR2 FQNEAQ (reference sequence). The length of the CDR3 is 15 residues. Trimming stripped 5 bases from V and 6 bases from J, with 18 bases between. The CDR3 here is CASSDSDRPTDTQYF. As DNA, the CDR3 is TGTGCCAGCAGCGACTCGGACAGACCAACCGATACGCAGTATTTT. Looking up the rest from reference TRBV7-9 and TRBJ2-3 gives the full variable domain: DTGVSQNPRHKITKRGQNVTFRCDPISEHNRLYWYRQTLGQGPEFLTYFQNEAQLEKSRLLSDRFSAERPKGSFSTLEIQRTEQGDSAMYLCASSDSDRPTDTQYFGPGTRLTVL.